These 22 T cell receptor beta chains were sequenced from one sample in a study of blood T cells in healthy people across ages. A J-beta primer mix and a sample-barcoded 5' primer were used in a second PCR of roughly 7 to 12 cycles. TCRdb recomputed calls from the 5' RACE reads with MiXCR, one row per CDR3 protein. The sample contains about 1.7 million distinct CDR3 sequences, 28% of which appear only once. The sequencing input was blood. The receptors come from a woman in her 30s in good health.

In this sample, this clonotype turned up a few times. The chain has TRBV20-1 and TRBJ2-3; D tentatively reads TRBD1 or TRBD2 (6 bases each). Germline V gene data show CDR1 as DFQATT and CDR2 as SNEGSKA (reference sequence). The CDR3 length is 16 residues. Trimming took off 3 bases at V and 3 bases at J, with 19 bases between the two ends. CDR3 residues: CSASLVEGVRTDTQYF. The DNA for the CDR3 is TGCAGTGCTAGTCTAGTGGAGGGGGTGCGGACAGATACGCAGTATTTT.

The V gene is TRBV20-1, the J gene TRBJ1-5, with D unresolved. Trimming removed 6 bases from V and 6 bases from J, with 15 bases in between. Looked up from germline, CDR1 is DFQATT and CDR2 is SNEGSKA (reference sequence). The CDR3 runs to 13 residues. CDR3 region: CSAGLKGGQPQHF. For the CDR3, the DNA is TGCAGTGCCGGATTAAAGGGTGGTCAGCCCCAGCATTTT.

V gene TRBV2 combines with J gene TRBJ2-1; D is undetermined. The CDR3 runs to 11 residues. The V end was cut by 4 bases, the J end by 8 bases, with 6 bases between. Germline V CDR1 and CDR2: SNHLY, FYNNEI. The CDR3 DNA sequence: TGTGCCAGCAGTGGAAATCATGAGCAGTTCTTC. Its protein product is CASSGNHEQFF.

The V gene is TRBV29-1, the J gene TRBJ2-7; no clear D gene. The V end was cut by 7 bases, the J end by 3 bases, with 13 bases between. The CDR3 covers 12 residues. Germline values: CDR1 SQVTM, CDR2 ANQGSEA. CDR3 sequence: CSASTDHYEQYF. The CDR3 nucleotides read TGCAGCGCCTCGACGGACCACTACGAGCAGTACTTC.

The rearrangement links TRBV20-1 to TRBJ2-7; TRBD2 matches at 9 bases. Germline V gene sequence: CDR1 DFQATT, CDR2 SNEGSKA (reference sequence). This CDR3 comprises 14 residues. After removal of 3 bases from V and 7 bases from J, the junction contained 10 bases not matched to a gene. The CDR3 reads CSASLREGGLEQYF. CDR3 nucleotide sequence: TGCAGTGCTAGTTTGCGGGAGGGCGGCCTGGAGCAGTACTTC.

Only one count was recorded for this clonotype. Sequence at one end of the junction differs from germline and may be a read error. CDR3: CAGSPQGGEGTEAFF. Here the CDR3 DNA reads TGTGCCGGCTCACCTCAGGGGGGCGAGGGCACTGAAGCTTTCTTT. The chain has TRBV18 and TRBJ1-1; 7 bases line up with TRBD1. The germline CDR1 and CDR2 sequences are KGHSH and LQKENI. The CDR3 is 15 amino acids.

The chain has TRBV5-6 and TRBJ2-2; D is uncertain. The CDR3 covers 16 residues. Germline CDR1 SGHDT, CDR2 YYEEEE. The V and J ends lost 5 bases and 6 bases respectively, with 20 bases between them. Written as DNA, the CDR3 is TGTGCCAGCAGGATGAAGTATCCGGGCGTCTCCGGGGAGCTGTTTTTT. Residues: CASRMKYPGVSGELFF.

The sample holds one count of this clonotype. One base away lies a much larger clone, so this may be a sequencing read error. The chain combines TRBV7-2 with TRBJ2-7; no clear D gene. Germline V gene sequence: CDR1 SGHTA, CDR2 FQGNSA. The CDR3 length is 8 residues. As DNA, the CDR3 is TGTGTGAGGTGGGAGCAGTACTTC. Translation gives CVRWEQYF.

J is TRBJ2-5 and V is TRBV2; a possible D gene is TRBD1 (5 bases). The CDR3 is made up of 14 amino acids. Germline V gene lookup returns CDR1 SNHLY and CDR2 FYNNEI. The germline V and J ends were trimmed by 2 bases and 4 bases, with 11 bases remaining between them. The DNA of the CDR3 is TGTGCCAGCAGTGAAAACCCGACAGTAGAGACCCAGTACTTC. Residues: CASSENPTVETQYF.

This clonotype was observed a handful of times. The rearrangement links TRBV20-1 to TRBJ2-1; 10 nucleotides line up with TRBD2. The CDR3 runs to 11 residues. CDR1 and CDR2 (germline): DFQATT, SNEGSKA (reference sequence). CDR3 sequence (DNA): TGCAGAGTAGCGGGAGGAAATGAGCAGTTCTTC. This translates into CRVAGGNEQFF.

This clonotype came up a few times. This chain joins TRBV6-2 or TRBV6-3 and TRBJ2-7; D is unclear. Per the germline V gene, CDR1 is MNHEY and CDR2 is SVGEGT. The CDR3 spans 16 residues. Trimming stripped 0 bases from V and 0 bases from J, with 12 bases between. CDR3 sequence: CASSYSRAIVSYEQYF. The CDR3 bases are TGTGCCAGCAGTTACTCCCGAGCTATTGTCTCCTACGAGCAGTACTTC.

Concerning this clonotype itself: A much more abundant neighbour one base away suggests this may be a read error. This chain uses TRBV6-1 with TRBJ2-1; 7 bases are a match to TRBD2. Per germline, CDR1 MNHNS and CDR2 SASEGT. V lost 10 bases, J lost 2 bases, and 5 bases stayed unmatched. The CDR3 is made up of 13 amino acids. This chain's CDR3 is CANRDYAYNEQFF. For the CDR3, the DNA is TGTGCCAACCGGGACTACGCCTACAATGAGCAGTTCTTC.

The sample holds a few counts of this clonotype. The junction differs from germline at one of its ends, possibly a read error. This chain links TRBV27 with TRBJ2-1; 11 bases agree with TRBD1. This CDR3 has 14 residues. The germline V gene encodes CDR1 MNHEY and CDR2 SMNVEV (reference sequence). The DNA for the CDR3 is TGTGCTAGCAGGACAGGGGGCTCGCCCTACGAGCAGTTCTTC. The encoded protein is CASRTGGSPYEQFF.

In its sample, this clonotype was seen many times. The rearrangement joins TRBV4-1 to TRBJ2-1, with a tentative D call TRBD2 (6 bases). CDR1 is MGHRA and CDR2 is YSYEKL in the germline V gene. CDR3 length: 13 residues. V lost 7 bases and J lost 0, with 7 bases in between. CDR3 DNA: TGCGCCAGCATGGGGGGCTCCTACAATGAGCAGTTCTTC. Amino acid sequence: CASMGGSYNEQFF.

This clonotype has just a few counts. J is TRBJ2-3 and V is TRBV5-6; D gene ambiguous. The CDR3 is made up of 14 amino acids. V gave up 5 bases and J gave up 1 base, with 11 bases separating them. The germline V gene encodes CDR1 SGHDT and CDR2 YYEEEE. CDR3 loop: CASRQRTRTDTQYF. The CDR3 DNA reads TGTGCCAGCAGACAGAGGACGCGCACAGATACGCAGTATTTT.

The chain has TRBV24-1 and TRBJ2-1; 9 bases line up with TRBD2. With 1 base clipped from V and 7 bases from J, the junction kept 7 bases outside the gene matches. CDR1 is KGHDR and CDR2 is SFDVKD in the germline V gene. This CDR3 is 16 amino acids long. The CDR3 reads CATSDLGRGGQNEQFF. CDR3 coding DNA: TGTGCCACCAGTGATTTAGGGCGGGGGGGCCAGAATGAGCAGTTCTTC.

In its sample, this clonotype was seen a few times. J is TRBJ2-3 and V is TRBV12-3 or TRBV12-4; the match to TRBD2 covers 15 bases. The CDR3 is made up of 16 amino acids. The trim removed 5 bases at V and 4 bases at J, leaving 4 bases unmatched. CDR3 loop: CASSQGLAGGPDTQYF. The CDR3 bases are TGTGCCAGCAGTCAGGGACTAGCGGGAGGTCCAGATACGCAGTATTTT.

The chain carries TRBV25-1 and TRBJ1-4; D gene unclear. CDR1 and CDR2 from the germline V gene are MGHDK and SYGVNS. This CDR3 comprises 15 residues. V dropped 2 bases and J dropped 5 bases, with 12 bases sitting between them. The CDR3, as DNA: TGTGCCAGCAGTGAAATTTTATCGGGGAATGAAAAACTGTTTTTT. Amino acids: CASSEILSGNEKLFF.

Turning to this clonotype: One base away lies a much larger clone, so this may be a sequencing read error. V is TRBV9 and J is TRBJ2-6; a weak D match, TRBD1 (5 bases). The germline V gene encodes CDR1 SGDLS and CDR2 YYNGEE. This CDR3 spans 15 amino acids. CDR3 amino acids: CASSPGFSGANVRTF. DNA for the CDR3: TGTGCCAGCAGCCCCGGCTTCTCTGGGGCCAACGTCCGGACTTTC.

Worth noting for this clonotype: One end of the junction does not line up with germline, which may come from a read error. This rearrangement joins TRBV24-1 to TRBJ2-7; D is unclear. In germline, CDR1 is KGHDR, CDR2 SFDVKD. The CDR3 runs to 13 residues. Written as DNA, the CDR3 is TGTGCCACCAGGGATTTTACTGGCTACGAGCAGTACTTC. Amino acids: CATRDFTGYEQYF.

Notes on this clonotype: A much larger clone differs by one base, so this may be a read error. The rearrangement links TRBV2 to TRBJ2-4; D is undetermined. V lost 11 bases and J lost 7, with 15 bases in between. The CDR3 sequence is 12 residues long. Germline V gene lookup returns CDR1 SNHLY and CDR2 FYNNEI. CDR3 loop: CASGLIPNIQYF. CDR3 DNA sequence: TGTGCCTCCGGGCTCATCCCTAACATTCAGTACTTC.

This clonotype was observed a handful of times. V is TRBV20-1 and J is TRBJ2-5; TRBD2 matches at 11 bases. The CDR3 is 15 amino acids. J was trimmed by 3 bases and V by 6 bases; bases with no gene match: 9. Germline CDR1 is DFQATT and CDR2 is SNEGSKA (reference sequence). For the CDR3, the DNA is TGCAGTGCGGCCGGCATAGCGGGGGGGGAAGAGACCCAGTACTTC. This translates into CSAAGIAGGEETQYF.